A selection of T cell receptor beta chains follows, all from one sample in a study of T cells in Graves' hyperthyroidism and ophthalmopathy. TCRdb reanalysed the multiplex PCR reads using MiXCR and keeps one entry per CDR3 protein. The top ten clones hold around 8% of a sample with around 580,000 distinct CDR3 sequences, around 46% of them seen once. Sequenced sample: peripheral blood or thyroid tissue (not recorded which). These receptors came from a woman between 18 and 29 years old with Graves' hyperthyroidism. The CDR3 runs from the conserved cysteine through the conserved F or W.

TRBV20-1,TRBJ2-5,CSASRAGVSGETQYF
TRBV19,TRBJ2-2,CASSLQGINTGELFF
TRBV20-1,TRBJ1-2,CSAREASNYGYTF
TRBV20-1,TRBJ1-2,CSASAGPYGYTF
TRBV24-1,TRBJ1-4,CATSDLSGRGYATNEKLFF
TRBV27,TRBJ2-5,CASSASEPGLASQETQYF
TRBV12-3/TRBV12-4,TRBJ1-2,CASSLSGQANYGYTF
TRBV2,TRBJ2-7,CASSGQGVDEQYF
TRBV20-1,TRBJ1-1,CSAMQHYTEAFF
TRBV20-1,TRBJ1-2,CSARDSAVPKILLALTF
TRBV6-4,TRBJ2-5,CASSARDRSQETQYF
TRBV5-1,TRBJ2-7,CASSRGAPSYEQYF
TRBV24-1,TRBJ1-5,CATSGRQGDQPQHF
TRBV20-1,TRBJ2-7,CSAPFGETYEQYF
TRBV20-1,TRBJ1-1,CRAGEGRGYTEAFF
TRBV7-2,TRBJ1-6,CASSLASDSAGNSPLHF
TRBV7-9,TRBJ2-3,CASFTERGRDTQYF
TRBV7-3,TRBJ1-2,CASSPDTGATNYGYTF
TRBV30,TRBJ1-4,CAWSHRQDWGEKLFF
TRBV18,TRBJ1-6,CASSVRDSANSPLHF
TRBV6-1,TRBJ1-6,CASSTDRGNSPLHF
TRBV19,TRBJ2-7,CASSSADSIEQYF
TRBV24-1,TRBJ2-5,CATGLAGGQETQYF
TRBV20-1,TRBJ1-1,CSARDQETLTEAFF
TRBV2,TRBJ1-2,CASRDKGKGYTF
TRBV29-1,TRBJ2-7,CSLGTVGFRNEQYF
TRBV29-1,TRBJ1-5,CSVEEGEYEHF
TRBV12-3/TRBV12-4,TRBJ2-7,CASSKQGTSYEQYF
TRBV15,TRBJ2-6,CATSPIRGPGANVLTF
TRBV11-3,TRBJ2-6,CASSHRLSGANVLTF
TRBV27,TRBJ2-7,CASSLSGGTGYEQYF
TRBV7-2,TRBJ1-2,CASSSLGLGGYTF
TRBV12-3/TRBV12-4,TRBJ1-1,CASRGTANTEAFF
TRBV6-5,TRBJ1-2,CASSYSPTGYGYTF
TRBV25-1,TRBJ1-4,CASSTEAGGEKLFF
TRBV20-1,TRBJ2-7,CSARGPNEQYF
TRBV29-1,TRBJ1-4,CSVEEENLTTNEKLFF
TRBV7-8,TRBJ2-7,CASSSPLVGREQYF
TRBV10-3,TRBJ2-5,CAIGQGTAQETQYF
TRBV20-1,TRBJ1-1,CSGAGQPERTEAFF
TRBV13,TRBJ2-5,CAPGGSVEGLKMETQYF
TRBV18,TRBJ1-1,CASSQGQVVF
TRBV24-1,TRBJ1-1,CATSDLRANTEAFF
TRBV7-9,TRBJ1-5,CASSPPGTGVGNQPQHF
TRBV5-1,TRBJ1-2,CASSGSQGESNYGYTF
TRBV7-8,TRBJ1-4,CASSSTTGRSDEKLFF
TRBV5-1,TRBJ2-5,CASSLEGLAGLETQYF
TRBV25-1,TRBJ2-3,CASRPRGSGRASDTQYF
TRBV10-3,TRBJ2-3,CATGRDSTSTDTQYF